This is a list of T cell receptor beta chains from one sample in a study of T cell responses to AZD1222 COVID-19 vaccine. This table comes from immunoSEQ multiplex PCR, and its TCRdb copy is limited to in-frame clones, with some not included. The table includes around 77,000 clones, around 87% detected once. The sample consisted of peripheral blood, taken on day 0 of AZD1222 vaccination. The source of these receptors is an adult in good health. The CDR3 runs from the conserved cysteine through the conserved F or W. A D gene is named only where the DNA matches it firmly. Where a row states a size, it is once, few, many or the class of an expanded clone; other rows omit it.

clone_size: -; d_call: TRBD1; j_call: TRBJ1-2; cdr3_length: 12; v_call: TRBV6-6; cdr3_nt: TGTGCCAGCAGCACTGACAGGGTTGGCTACACCTTC; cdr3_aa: CASSTDRVGYTF
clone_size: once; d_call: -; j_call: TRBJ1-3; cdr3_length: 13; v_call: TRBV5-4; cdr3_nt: TGTGCCAGCAGCTTGGGACAGGGAAACACCATATATTTT; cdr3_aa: CASSLGQGNTIYF
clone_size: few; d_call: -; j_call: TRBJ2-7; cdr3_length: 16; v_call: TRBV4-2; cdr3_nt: TGTGCCAGCAGCCAAGATAGGACATCCTTCTCCTACGAGCAGTACTTC; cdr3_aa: CASSQDRTSFSYEQYF
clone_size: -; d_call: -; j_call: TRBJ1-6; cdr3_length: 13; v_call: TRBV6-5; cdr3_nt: TGTGCCAGTACCAGGGGCCCCGATTCACCCCTCCACTTT; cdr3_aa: CASTRGPDSPLHF
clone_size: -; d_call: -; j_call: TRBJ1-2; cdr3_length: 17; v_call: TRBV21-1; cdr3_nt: TGTGCCAGCAGCACCCGAGACGGGGCACCTACTAACTATGGCTACACCTTC; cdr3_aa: CASSTRDGAPTNYGYTF
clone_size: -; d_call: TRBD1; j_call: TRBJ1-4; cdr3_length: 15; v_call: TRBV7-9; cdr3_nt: TGTGCCAGCAGCTCGGACAGGGGAATTGGTGAAAAACTGTTTTTT; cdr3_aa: CASSSDRGIGEKLFF
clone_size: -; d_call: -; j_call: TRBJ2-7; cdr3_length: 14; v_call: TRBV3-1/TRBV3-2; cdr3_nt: TGTGCCAGCAGCCAAGATTGGAGGGGCTACGAGCAGTACTTC; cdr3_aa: CASSQDWRGYEQYF
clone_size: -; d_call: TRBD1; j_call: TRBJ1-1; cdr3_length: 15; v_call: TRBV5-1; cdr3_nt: TGCGCCAGCAGCCTATGGGACAGTGGGAACACTGAAGCTTTCTTT; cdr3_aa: CASSLWDSGNTEAFF
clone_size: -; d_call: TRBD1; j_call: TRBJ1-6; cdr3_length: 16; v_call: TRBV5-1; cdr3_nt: TGCGCCAGCAGCTCGGGACAGGGGACCGATAATTCACCCCTCCACTTT; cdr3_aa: CASSSGQGTDNSPLHF
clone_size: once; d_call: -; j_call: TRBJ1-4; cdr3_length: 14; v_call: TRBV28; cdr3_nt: TGTGCCACCCAACTAGGGGGTGTTTGGGAAAAACTGTTTTTT; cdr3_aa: CATQLGGVWEKLFF
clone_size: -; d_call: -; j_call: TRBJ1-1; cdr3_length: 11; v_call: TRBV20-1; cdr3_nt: TGCAGTGCTAGAGGGGGGACTGAAGCTTTCTTT; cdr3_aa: CSARGGTEAFF
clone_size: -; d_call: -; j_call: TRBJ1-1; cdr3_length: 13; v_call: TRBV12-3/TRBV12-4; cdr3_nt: TGTGCCAGCAGTTCGGGGGAATACACTGAAGCTTTCTTT; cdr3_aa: CASSSGEYTEAFF
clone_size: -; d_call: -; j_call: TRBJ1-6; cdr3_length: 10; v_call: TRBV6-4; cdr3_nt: TGTGCCAGCCGTAATTCACCCCTCCACTTT; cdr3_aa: CASRNSPLHF
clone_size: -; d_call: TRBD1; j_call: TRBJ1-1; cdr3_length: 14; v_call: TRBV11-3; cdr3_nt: TGTGCCAGCAGCTTGGCAGGGGGGAACACTGAAGCTTTCTTT; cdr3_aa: CASSLAGGNTEAFF
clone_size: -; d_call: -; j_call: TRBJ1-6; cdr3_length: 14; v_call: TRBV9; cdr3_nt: TGTGCCAGCAAAGAAGGGGTAGATAATTCACCCCTCCACTTT; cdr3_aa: CASKEGVDNSPLHF
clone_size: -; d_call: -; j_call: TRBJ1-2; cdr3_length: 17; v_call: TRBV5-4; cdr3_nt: TGTGCCAGCACCCCGATAAACGTGGAGGTTTTGAAAGATGGCTACACCTTC; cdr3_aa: CASTPINVEVLKDGYTF
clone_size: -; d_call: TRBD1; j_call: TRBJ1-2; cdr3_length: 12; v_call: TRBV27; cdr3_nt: TGTGCCAGCAGTCCTCGGACAGGTGGCTACACCTTC; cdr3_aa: CASSPRTGGYTF
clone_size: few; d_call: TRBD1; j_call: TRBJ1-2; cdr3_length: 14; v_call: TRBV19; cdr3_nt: TGTGCCAGTACCCTGACAGGGACCGGGGATGGCTACACCTTC; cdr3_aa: CASTLTGTGDGYTF
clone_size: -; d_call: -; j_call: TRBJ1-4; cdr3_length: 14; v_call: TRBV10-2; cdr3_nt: TGCGCCAGCAGTGAAGGACTTCTTAATGAAAAACTGTTTTTT; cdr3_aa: CASSEGLLNEKLFF
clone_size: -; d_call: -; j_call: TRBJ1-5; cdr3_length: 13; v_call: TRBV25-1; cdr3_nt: TGTGCCAGCAGTTTAACTAGCAATCAGCCCCAGCATTTT; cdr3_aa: CASSLTSNQPQHF
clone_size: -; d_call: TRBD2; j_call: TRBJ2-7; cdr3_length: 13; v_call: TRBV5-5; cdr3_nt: TGTGCCAGCAGCCGGGGGGGTACCTACGAGCAGTACTTC; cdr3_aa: CASSRGGTYEQYF
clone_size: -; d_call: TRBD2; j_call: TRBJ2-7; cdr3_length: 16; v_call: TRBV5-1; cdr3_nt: TGCGCCAGCAGCCTGGGGACTAGCGGGTTGTCCTACGAGCAGTACTTC; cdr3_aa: CASSLGTSGLSYEQYF
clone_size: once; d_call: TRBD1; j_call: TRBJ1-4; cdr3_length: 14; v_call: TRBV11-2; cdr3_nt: TGTGCCAGCAGCTTAAGACAGGGGTATGAAAAACTGTTTTTT; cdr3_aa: CASSLRQGYEKLFF
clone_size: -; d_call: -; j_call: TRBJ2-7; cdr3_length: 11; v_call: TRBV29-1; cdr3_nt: TGCAGCGCTAAGACAGCTTACGAGCAGTACTTC; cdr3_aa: CSAKTAYEQYF
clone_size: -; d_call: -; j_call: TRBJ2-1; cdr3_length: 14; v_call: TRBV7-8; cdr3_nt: TGTGCCAGCAGCATTGGGACACACGACAATGAGCAGTTCTTC; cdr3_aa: CASSIGTHDNEQFF
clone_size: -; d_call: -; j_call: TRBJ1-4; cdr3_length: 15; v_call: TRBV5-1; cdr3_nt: TGCGCCAGCAGCTTACCGGGACGGAGTAATGAAAAACTGTTTTTT; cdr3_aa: CASSLPGRSNEKLFF
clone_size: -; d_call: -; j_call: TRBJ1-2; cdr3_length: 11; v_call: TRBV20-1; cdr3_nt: TGCAGTGCATGGACCGCCGGGGGCTACACCTTC; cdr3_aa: CSAWTAGGYTF
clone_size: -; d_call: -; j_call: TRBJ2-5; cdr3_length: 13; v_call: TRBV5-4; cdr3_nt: TGTGCCAGCAGCTTGGTGGGCCAAGAGACCCAGTACTTC; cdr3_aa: CASSLVGQETQYF
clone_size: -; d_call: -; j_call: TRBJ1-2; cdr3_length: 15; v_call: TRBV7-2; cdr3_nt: TGTGCCAGCAGCTTAGCCGCACTCCAGGGTACGGGCTACACCTTC; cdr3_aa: CASSLAALQGTGYTF
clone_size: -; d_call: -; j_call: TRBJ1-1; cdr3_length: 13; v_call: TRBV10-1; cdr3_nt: TGCGCCAGCAGTGTTGCCAGGAACACTGAAGCTTTCTTT; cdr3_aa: CASSVARNTEAFF
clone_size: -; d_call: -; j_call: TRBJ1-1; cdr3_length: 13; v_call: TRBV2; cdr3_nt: TGTGCCAGCAATACCAACAGGGAAACTGAAGCTTTCTTT; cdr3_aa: CASNTNRETEAFF
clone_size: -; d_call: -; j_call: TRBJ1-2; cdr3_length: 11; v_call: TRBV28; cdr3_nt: TGTGCCAGCAGTTTATTACGGGGCTACACCTTC; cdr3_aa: CASSLLRGYTF